The clone carrying this TCR beta chain was seen once. Its antigen remains unknown. V was trimmed by 4 bases and J by 2 bases, leaving 12 bases between them. Germline CDR1 reads MDHEN; CDR2 reads SYDVKM. The CDR3 spans 14 residues. Here immunoSEQ multiplex PCR was the method, and the copy in TCRdb shows in-frame clones only, minus some. Of tens of thousands of clones in the sample, about 85% were seen once. This specimen belongs to a study of OX40 agonist ivuxolimab in advanced cancers. Study summary: Past anti-PD-1, anti-PD-L1 or anti-CTLA-4 therapy was accepted, and 30% to 50% had received some. Three dose-escalation patients had partial responses: one with hepatocellular carcinoma and two with cutaneous melanoma. Whole-study findings and limits: The study found among the lowest clonal expansion in partial responders at 0.1-3.0 mg/kg. CD4+ and CD8+ blood T cells expanded clonally by week 6 at 0.1 to 3.0 mg/kg.

J is TRBJ2-7 and V is TRBV28, with D perhaps TRBD1 (6 bases). The source material was CD4+ or CD8+ T cells sorted from blood, sampled in a trial of the OX40 agonist ivuxolimab. This sequence originates from an adult with an advanced solid tumor such as melanoma, head and neck, liver or kidney cancer. The CDR3 sequence: CASSYRERTYEQYF. In DNA, the CDR3 is TGTGCCAGCAGTTACAGGGAGAGGACCTACGAGCAGTACTTC.